Listed here are 9 T cell receptor beta chains from one sample, sequenced in a study of T cells in Graves' hyperthyroidism and ophthalmopathy. What was amplified from RNA transcripts were TCR beta CDR3 regions. HTBI primers were employed in a first-round RT-PCR of the TCR CDR3. TCRdb used MiXCR to reprocess the multiplex PCR reads, holding one entry per CDR3 protein. The sample holds around 400,000 distinct CDR3 sequences, roughly 13% seen once. Source material: blood. These receptors all come from a woman younger than 35 with Graves' hyperthyroidism.

This clonotype turned up a few times. The V call is TRBV28, the J call TRBJ2-5, with D tentatively TRBD1 or TRBD2 (5 bases each). The V end was cut by 5 bases, the J end by 7 bases, with 17 bases between. Germline CDR1 MDHEN, CDR2 SYDVKM. The CDR3 contains 14 residues. The CDR3 DNA reads as TGTGCCAGCAGTCCTACCAGGGTGAGGGGGACCCAGTACTTC. Its protein product is CASSPTRVRGTQYF.

To note about this clonotype: This may arise from a read error, as a much more abundant clone is one base away. J is TRBJ2-3 and V is TRBV7-8; the D gene is possibly TRBD2 (5 bases). The CDR3 runs 15 residues. V lost 5 bases, J lost 4 bases, and 16 bases lay in between. CDR1 and CDR2 (germline): SGHVS, FQNEAQ. CDR3 nucleotide sequence: TGTGCCAGCAGCCCCCGTATAGGTAGCGCAGATACGCAGTATTTT. Its protein product is CASSPRIGSADTQYF.

The rearrangement uses TRBV28 and TRBJ1-5; the D gene is possibly TRBD1 (6 bases). Trimming removed 6 bases at V and 6 bases at J, with 18 bases between. The CDR3 length is 15 residues. The germline V gene encodes CDR1 MDHEN and CDR2 SYDVKM. CDR3 amino acids: CASRDAQGTAQPQHF. CDR3 sequence (DNA): TGTGCCAGCAGGGACGCGCAGGGGACGGCTCAGCCCCAGCATTTT.

This clonotype was detected many times. The rearrangement joins TRBV12-3 or TRBV12-4 to TRBJ2-5; TRBD1 agrees at 8 bases. Trimming took 3 bases from V and 6 from J; bases not matched to a gene: 9. The CDR3 is 15 residues long. CDR3 nucleotide sequence: TGTGCCAGCAGTTTCCTGACAGGGGCCACGAAGACCCAGTACTTC. The encoded protein is CASSFLTGATKTQYF.

This clonotype has more than one count but fewer than ten. The V gene is TRBV6-1, the J gene TRBJ1-4, with 7 bases lining up with TRBD1. CDR1 MNHNS and CDR2 SASEGT come from the germline V gene. With 7 bases clipped from V and 4 bases from J, the junction kept 18 bases outside the gene matches. CDR3 length: 18 residues. The CDR3 DNA reads TGTGCCAGCACCAGGGGGGGGGACGGGACAGTCCGTAATGAAAAACTGTTTTTT. Its translation: CASTRGGDGTVRNEKLFF.

This clonotype has at least ten counts. The rearrangement joins TRBV30 to TRBJ1-1, with TRBD1 as a possible D gene (5 bases). The CDR3 is 14 amino acids. Germline V gives CDR1 GTSNPN, CDR2 SVGIG (reference sequence). V was cut by 3 bases and J by 0 bases, with 11 bases left in between. The chain's CDR3 is CAWSHTGLNTEAFF. The CDR3 nucleotides are TGTGCCTGGAGCCACACAGGCCTGAACACTGAAGCTTTCTTT.

In this sample, this clonotype turned up a few times. Mismatch with germline at one junction end may stem from a read error. The chain uses TRBV9 and TRBJ1-2, with TRBD1 as a possible D gene (5 bases). CDR3 size: 13 residues. The V gene's germline CDR1 is SGDLS and CDR2 YYNGEE. The DNA for the CDR3 is TGTGCCAGCAGCGTAGCTATGCCGGGACCCGGGGCCTTC. Amino acids: CASSVAMPGPGAF.

This clonotype was counted ten times or more. The rearrangement links TRBV3-1 to TRBJ2-7, with D tentatively TRBD2 (6 bases). Germline V gives CDR1 LGHDT, CDR2 YNNKEL (reference sequence). The length of the CDR3 is 16 residues. V shed 4 bases and J shed 3 bases, with 19 bases lying between them. Here the CDR3 reads CASSPTRDSLRYEQYF. CDR3 nucleotides: TGTGCCAGCAGCCCAACTCGGGACTCTTTGCGCTACGAGCAGTACTTC.

In this sample, this clonotype turned up many times. This chain joins TRBV27 and TRBJ2-7; possibly TRBD1 for D (5 bases). V dropped 5 bases and J dropped 7 bases, with 21 bases sitting between them. Germline loops: CDR1 MNHEY, CDR2 SMNVEV (reference sequence). The CDR3 totals 15 residues. This CDR3 reads CASSTPKGSRGEQYF. The CDR3 region has the DNA TGTGCCAGCAGTACCCCGAAGGGCTCTAGGGGTGAGCAGTACTTC.